The rows below give T cell receptor beta chains drawn from one sample of a study of blood T cell repertoires in COVID-19. Using immunoSEQ multiplex PCR, the repertoire was profiled, and TCRdb retains in-frame clones only, with some absent. Altogether 150,000 to 200,000 clones are present, approximately 89% being singletons, with the ten largest covering about 0.77%. The sample taken for sequencing was PBMCs or T cells enriched from blood (not recorded which). Receptor source: a woman aged 18-29 years who had recovered from COVID-19. The CDR3 runs from the conserved cysteine through the conserved F or W. A D gene is named only where the DNA matches it firmly. Rows may omit the clone size; those that give it use once, few, many or a size class.

J	V	D	size	DNA	CDR3
TRBJ1-5	TRBV28	.	.	TGTGCCAGTAACTCCGGGCTACGGGGGGCCCAGCATTTT	CASNSGLRGAQHF
TRBJ1-2	TRBV5-8	.	.	TGTGCCAGCAGCGTTGCGGTGGGTCCGGGCTACACCTTC	CASSVAVGPGYTF
TRBJ2-7	TRBV4-1	TRBD2	.	TGCGCCAGCAGCACTCGACTAGCGGGAGACTACGAGCAGTACTTC	CASSTRLAGDYEQYF
TRBJ2-1	TRBV7-2	TRBD2	.	TGTGCCAGCAGCTTAGGTTTGCGGGGGTCCTACAATGAGCAGTTCTTC	CASSLGLRGSYNEQFF
TRBJ2-7	TRBV28	.	.	TGTGCCAGCAGTTCGGGCTCGTTAGCGCCCCTCGAGCAGTACTTC	CASSSGSLAPLEQYF
TRBJ2-7	TRBV28	TRBD1	.	TGTGCCAGCAGCCCGACAGGGGAACCTGCCGAGCAGTACTTC	CASSPTGEPAEQYF
TRBJ1-4	TRBV19	.	.	TGTGCCAGCGGATATCGATCACAGACAACTAATGAAAAACTGTTTTTT	CASGYRSQTTNEKLFF
TRBJ1-2	TRBV3-1/TRBV3-2	.	.	TGTGCCAGCAGCCAACTCCCAGGGGCCTATGGCTACACCTTC	CASSQLPGAYGYTF
TRBJ2-1	TRBV27	.	once	TGTGCCAGCAGCCCCCATAGCGGCTACAATGAGCAGTTCTTC	CASSPHSGYNEQFF
TRBJ2-5	TRBV12-3/TRBV12-4	.	.	TGTGCCAGCAGTTTACGGCAAGAGACCCAGTACTTC	CASSLRQETQYF
TRBJ1-4	TRBV15	.	once	TGTGCCACCAGCAGAGAGGACAGTGAAAAACTGTTTTTT	CATSREDSEKLFF
TRBJ2-7	TRBV2	.	.	TGTGCCAGCACCGCTGCAACGGTGCAAGCCTACGAGCAGTACTTC	CASTAATVQAYEQYF
TRBJ1-1	TRBV2	.	.	TGTGCCAGCACCACTGGACAGAACTGGAACACTGAAGCTTTCTTT	CASTTGQNWNTEAFF
TRBJ2-1	TRBV10-1	TRBD2	.	TGCGCCAGCAGTGCGCTAGAAGCGGGAGGCGCTGAGCAGTTCTTC	CASSALEAGGAEQFF